The 30 T cell receptor beta chains below were found in one sample sequenced in a study of blood T cells in healthy people across ages. The use of a sample-barcoded 5' primer and a J-beta primer mix characterized a second PCR of about 6 to 11 cycles. One entry per CDR3 protein, called by TCRdb with MiXCR from the 5' RACE reads. Of about 1.5 million distinct CDR3 sequences listed, approximately 42% are singletons. Sample: blood. Source of these receptors: a woman aged 18-35 years in good health.

This chain links TRBV29-1 with TRBJ1-2; D might be TRBD1 (5 bases). CDR3 length: 10 residues. V gave up 7 bases and J gave up 3 bases, with 6 bases separating them. From germline, CDR1 is SQVTM and CDR2 ANQGSEA. CDR3 DNA: TGCAGCGGGGGGGACTATGGCTACACCTTC. It specifies CSGGDYGYTF.

This clonotype has only one observation. This rearrangement joins TRBV20-1 to TRBJ1-5, with TRBD1 identical over 10 bases. CDR1 is DFQATT and CDR2 is SNEGSKA in the germline V gene (reference sequence). V lost 6 bases and J lost 6; bases outside the gene matches: 8. This CDR3 region has 14 residues. The CDR3 coding sequence is TGCAGTGCCGGGGACAGGGGAATATTTCAGCCCCAGCATTTT. Its translation is CSAGDRGIFQPQHF.

Turning to this clonotype: Given a much more abundant clone one base away, this may be a read error. V gene TRBV6-4 combines with J gene TRBJ2-3, with 8 bases fitting TRBD2. Trimming at V came to 3 bases and at J to 2 bases, leaving 4 bases not matched to a gene. The germline V gene has CDR1 MRHNA and CDR2 SNTAGT. The CDR3 covers 15 residues. In DNA form, the CDR3 reads TGTGCCAGCAGTGATACAGCGGGAGACACAGATACGCAGTATTTT. It specifies CASSDTAGDTDTQYF.

This sequence joins TRBV20-1 and TRBJ2-1; D is unresolved. Between the trimmed V and J ends, which lost 6 bases and 2 bases, there was a span of 14 bases. The CDR3 contains 14 residues. Looked up from germline, CDR1 is DFQATT and CDR2 is SNEGSKA (reference sequence). The CDR3, as DNA: TGCAGTGCATCCTACATTTCCCCCTACAATGAGCAGTTCTTC. Translation gives CSASYISPYNEQFF.

The genes are TRBV7-2 and TRBJ1-2, with 7 bases identical to TRBD1. Germline CDR1 is SGHTA and CDR2 is FQGNSA. The CDR3 is 14 amino acids. Trimming at V came to 3 bases and at J to 5 bases, leaving 6 bases not matched to a gene. Here the CDR3 DNA reads TGTGCCAGCAGCTTTCGGGACAGCGGATATGGCTACACCTTC. Translation gives CASSFRDSGYGYTF.

The gene calls are TRBV6-6 and TRBJ2-1; either TRBD1 or TRBD2 may fit D (7 bases each). The CDR3 is made up of 17 amino acids. The germline gives CDR1 MNHNY, CDR2 SVGAGI (reference sequence). V was clipped by 2 bases and J by 7 bases, with 21 bases between them. CDR3 nucleotides: TGTGCCAGCAGTTACCCCATGGGGGCAGGGGGAGGGAATGAGCAGTTCTTC. This encodes CASSYPMGAGGGNEQFF.

Of note for this clonotype: A junction boundary mismatches the germline segment, possibly from a read error. The J gene is TRBJ2-7, the V gene TRBV6-1; TRBD1 aligns across 11 bases. The germline gives CDR1 MNHNS, CDR2 SASEGT. The CDR3 covers 16 residues. This CDR3 is CASSEAGQGDSHEQCF. CDR3 bases: TGTGCCAGCAGTGAAGCGGGACAGGGGGACTCCCACGAGCAGTGCTTC.

This clonotype was picked up a small number of times. The chain joins TRBV6-2 or TRBV6-3 to TRBJ2-2; a possible D gene is TRBD1 (5 bases). V lost 2 bases and J 4 bases, leaving 14 bases between the germline ends. CDR1 and CDR2 from the germline V gene are MNHEY and SVGEGT. This CDR3 is 16 amino acids long. CDR3 region: CASSYRRELRTGELFF. CDR3 coding DNA: TGTGCCAGCAGTTACCGCAGGGAATTACGCACCGGGGAGCTGTTTTTT.

CDR3 sequence reads: CAISEQDTQYF. CDR3 coding DNA: TGTGCCATCAGTGAGCAGGATACGCAGTATTTT. The chain uses TRBV10-3 and TRBJ2-3; D gene unclear. V dropped 2 bases and J dropped 6 bases, with 3 bases sitting between them. Germline lookup yields CDR1 ENHRY and CDR2 SYGVKD. The CDR3 covers 11 residues.

The rearrangement joins TRBV7-9 to TRBJ2-1, with TRBD2 matching 7 bases. Germline values: CDR1 SEHNR, CDR2 FQNEAQ (reference sequence). Trimming took 5 bases from V and 6 from J; bases not matched to a gene: 7. The CDR3 sequence is 14 residues long. The CDR3 reads CASSGGGAVNEQFF. The CDR3 DNA follows: TGTGCCAGCAGCGGGGGGGGTGCGGTCAATGAGCAGTTCTTC.

The chain uses TRBV12-3 or TRBV12-4 and TRBJ1-2, with D tentatively TRBD1 (6 bases). Between the trimmed V and J ends, which lost 2 bases and 0 bases, there was a span of 19 bases. This CDR3 contains 18 residues. The DNA of the CDR3 is TGTGCCAGCAGTTTAAGTCCGGGGGGGGACATCCCTAACTATGGCTACACCTTC. It encodes CASSLSPGGDIPNYGYTF.

The J gene is TRBJ1-1, the V gene TRBV11-2; no firm D call. There are 14 residues in the CDR3. Germline values: CDR1 SGHAT, CDR2 FQNNGV. Trimming took off 0 bases at V and 4 bases at J, with 9 bases between the two ends. CDR3 nucleotides: TGTGCCAGCAGCTTAGAGCAAACGGGCACTGAAGCTTTCTTT. Translating it yields CASSLEQTGTEAFF.

Only a few counts were recorded for this clonotype. V usage is TRBV5-6 and J usage is TRBJ2-1, with 8 bases aligning to TRBD2. The ends lost 0 bases at V and 10 bases at J; junction bases unmatched: 15. The CDR3 consists of 17 residues. The germline CDR1 and CDR2 sequences are SGHDT and YYEEEE. The CDR3 nucleotides read TGTGCCAGCAGCTTGGCGTTAGCGGGAACATTGTCCTGGGAGCAGTTCTTC. Protein: CASSLALAGTLSWEQFF.

This clonotype came up a few times. Here the CDR3 DNA reads TGTGCCAGCTCACCCGAGCCTCTCTACGAGCAGTACTTC. Its translation: CASSPEPLYEQYF. V and J are TRBV18 and TRBJ2-5; no clear D gene. The DNA end lines up better with TRBJ2-7; the J call may be wrong. CDR3 length equals 13 residues. From germline, CDR1 is KGHSH and CDR2 LQKENI.

The chain recombines TRBV5-1 with TRBJ2-7; possible D gene TRBD2, 5 bases. This CDR3 has 13 amino acids. Trimming took 4 bases from V and 5 from J, leaving 13 bases between them. CDR1 and CDR2 (germline): SGHRS, YFSETQ. The CDR3 protein is CASSPITGDEQYF. The DNA for the CDR3 is TGCGCCAGCAGCCCCATCACCGGGGACGAGCAGTACTTC. Based on the CDR3 plus reference TRBV5-1 and TRBJ2-7, the full variable domain is KAGVTQTPRYLIKTRGQQVTLSCSPISGHRSVSWYQQTPGQGLQFLFEYFSETQRNKGNFPGRFSGRQFSNSRSEMNVSTLELGDSALYLCASSPITGDEQYFGPGTRLTVT.

The rearrangement joins TRBV27 to TRBJ2-7; no reliable D call. V was pared by 0 bases and J by 4 bases, with 10 bases between. Per germline, CDR1 MNHEY and CDR2 SMNVEV (reference sequence). CDR3 length: 14 amino acids. CDR3 DNA: TGTGCCAGCAGTTTATCCCTCTTTACATACGAGCAGTACTTC. It specifies CASSLSLFTYEQYF.

V gene TRBV4-3 combines with J gene TRBJ1-2, with no clear D. Per the germline V gene, CDR1 is LGHNA and CDR2 is YSLEER. The V gene lost 2 bases and the J gene lost 7 bases, with 11 bases spanning the gap. This CDR3 spans 13 amino acids. This CDR3 reads CASSQPGLVGYTF. In nucleotides, the CDR3 is TGCGCCAGCAGCCAACCAGGCTTAGTTGGCTACACCTTC.

The V and J genes are TRBV6-7 and TRBJ2-1; 13 bases map to TRBD2. TRBV6-7 carries the ORF label, with uncertain function. This CDR3 spans 20 amino acids. Trimming cost V 5 bases and J 4 bases; bases outside gene matches: 17. CDR3 in DNA: TGTGCCAGCAGTCCTGGACTAGCGGGGGCTCGTACCCACACGTACAATGAGCAGTTCTTC. Amino acids: CASSPGLAGARTHTYNEQFF.

J is TRBJ1-1 and V is TRBV14; the D is unclear. V lost 1 base to trimming and J lost 4 bases, with 10 bases between them. This CDR3 spans 14 amino acids. Germline CDR1 reads SGHDN; CDR2 reads FVKESK. Here the CDR3 DNA reads TGTGCCAGCAGCCAAGCGGGCCTCGGCACTGAAGCTTTCTTT. Its translation is CASSQAGLGTEAFF.

The chain carries TRBV29-1 and TRBJ1-5; tentatively, D is TRBD1 (6 bases). The length of the CDR3 is 14 residues. The V end lost 6 bases, the J end lost 5 bases, and 17 bases lay between the germline ends. Germline assignment: CDR1 SQVTM and CDR2 ANQGSEA. The CDR3 protein is CSVAKGVGDQPQHF. CDR3 bases: TGCAGCGTCGCCAAGGGGGTAGGGGATCAGCCCCAGCATTTT. The full variable domain, rest sourced from reference TRBV29-1 and TRBJ1-5, is SAVISQKPSRDICQRGTSLTIQCQVDSQVTMMFWYRQQPGQSLTLIATANQGSEATYESGFVIDKFPISRPNLTFSTLTVSNMSPEDSSIYLCSVAKGVGDQPQHFGDGTRLSIL.

The chain links TRBV5-1 to TRBJ1-1, with D perhaps TRBD1 (5 bases). V lost 4 bases and J lost 6, with 16 bases in between. Germline V lookup: CDR1 SGHRS, CDR2 YFSETQ. The CDR3 consists of 14 residues. CDR3 DNA sequence: TGCGCCAGCAGCCCGAAGAGGGACGTCTCTGAAGCTTTCTTT. Amino acid sequence: CASSPKRDVSEAFF.

The J gene is TRBJ2-2, the V gene TRBV15, with TRBD2 matching 9 bases. Germline values: CDR1 LNHNV, CDR2 YYDKDF (reference sequence). V gave up 0 bases and J gave up 4 bases; unmatched junction bases: 6. The length of the CDR3 is 17 residues. The CDR3 DNA sequence: TGTGCCACCAGCAGAGATCGCCTAGCGGGGTCCACCGGGGAGCTGTTTTTT. Its translation: CATSRDRLAGSTGELFF.

This clonotype has just a few counts. The chain recombines TRBV4-3 with TRBJ2-4, with TRBD1 matching over 9 bases. Germline-derived CDR1 and CDR2 are LGHNA and YSLEER. Trimming removed 0 bases from V and 13 bases from J; junction bases left unmatched: 4. The CDR3 consists of 13 residues. For the CDR3, the DNA is TGCGCCAGCAGCCAAGAGACAGGGGGTGAGCAGTACTTC. Protein sequence: CASSQETGGEQYF.

The chain is built from TRBV27 and TRBJ2-7; 8 bases are a match to TRBD1. CDR1 is MNHEY and CDR2 is SMNVEV in the germline V gene (reference sequence). V trimming: 5 bases; J trimming: 6 bases; junction bases outside the gene matches: 6. This CDR3 region has 13 residues. CDR3 bases: TGTGCCAGCAGTCTCCCGGACAGGGTCGAGCAGTACTTC. Residues: CASSLPDRVEQYF.

The V call is TRBV3-1, the J call TRBJ2-3, with D possibly called TRBD1 or TRBD2 (6 bases each). CDR1 LGHDT and CDR2 YNNKEL come from the germline V gene (reference sequence). Trimming pared 1 base from V and 4 bases from J, leaving 15 bases between. CDR3 length: 16 residues. CDR3 sequence reads: CASSQGRPGAADTQYF. In DNA form, the CDR3 reads TGTGCCAGCAGCCAAGGACGGCCGGGGGCCGCAGATACGCAGTATTTT.

The chain has TRBV12-3 or TRBV12-4 and TRBJ1-1; 7 positions agree with TRBD1. This CDR3 is 15 amino acids long. Unmatched junction bases numbered 8, after V lost 6 bases and J lost 1 base. CDR3 region: CASSNRQGPNTEAFF. CDR3 sequence (DNA): TGTGCCAGCAGCAACCGACAGGGCCCGAACACTGAAGCTTTCTTT.

The chain has TRBV7-2 and TRBJ1-1; unclear D gene. This CDR3 is 13 amino acids long. V shed 2 bases and J shed 3 bases, with 7 bases lying between them. Germline-derived CDR1 and CDR2 are SGHTA and FQGNSA. The CDR3 reads CASSLHRDTEAFF. CDR3 nucleotides: TGTGCCAGCAGCTTACATAGAGACACTGAAGCTTTCTTT.

V gene TRBV7-2 combines with J gene TRBJ2-7; D possibly matches TRBD1 or TRBD2 (5 bases each). In germline, CDR1 is SGHTA, CDR2 FQGNSA. The CDR3 sequence is 13 residues long. Trimming took off 4 bases at V and 6 bases at J, with 13 bases between the two ends. The CDR3 sequence: CASSSFLGPEQYF. The CDR3 coding sequence is TGTGCCAGCAGCTCATTTCTGGGACCCGAGCAGTACTTC.

This clonotype was seen a handful of times. The genes are TRBV13 and TRBJ2-1, with D perhaps TRBD1 (5 bases). Germline V gene lookup returns CDR1 PRHDT and CDR2 FYEKMQ (reference sequence). CDR3 size: 15 residues. V lost 3 bases and J 2 bases, leaving 11 bases between the germline ends. The CDR3 DNA reads as TGTGCCAGCAGCTTTCAGGGCCGCGCCTACAATGAGCAGTTCTTC. Translated, it gives CASSFQGRAYNEQFF.

The rearrangement joins TRBV19 to TRBJ2-5; D not certain. Per germline, CDR1 LNHDA and CDR2 SQIVND (reference sequence). This CDR3 has 12 residues. The V gene lost 3 bases and the J gene lost 4 bases, with 6 bases spanning the gap. CDR3 in DNA: TGTGCCAGTAGTATCCCCAGAGAGACCCAGTACTTC. Its protein product is CASSIPRETQYF.